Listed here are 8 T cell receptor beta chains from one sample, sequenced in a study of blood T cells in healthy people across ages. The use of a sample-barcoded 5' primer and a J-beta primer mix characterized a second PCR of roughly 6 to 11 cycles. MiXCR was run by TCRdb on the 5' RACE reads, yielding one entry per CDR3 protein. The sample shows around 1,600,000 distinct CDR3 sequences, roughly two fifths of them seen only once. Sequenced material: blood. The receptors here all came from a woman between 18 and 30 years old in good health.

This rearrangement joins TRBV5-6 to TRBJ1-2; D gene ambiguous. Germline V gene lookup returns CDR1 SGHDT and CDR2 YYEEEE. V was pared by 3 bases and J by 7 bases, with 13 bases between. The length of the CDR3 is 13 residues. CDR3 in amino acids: CASSSPGKSGYTF. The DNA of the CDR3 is TGTGCCAGCAGCTCGCCGGGAAAAAGTGGCTACACCTTC. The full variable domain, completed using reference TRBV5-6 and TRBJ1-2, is DAGVTQSPTHLIKTRGQQVTLRCSPKSGHDTVSWYQQALGQGPQFIFQYYEEEERQRGNFPDRFSGHQFPNYSSELNVNALLLGDSALYLCASSSPGKSGYTFGSGTRLTVV.

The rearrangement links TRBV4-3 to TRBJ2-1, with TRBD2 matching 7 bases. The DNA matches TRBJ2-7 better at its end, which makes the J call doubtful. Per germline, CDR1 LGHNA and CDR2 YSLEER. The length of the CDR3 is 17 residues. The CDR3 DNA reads TGCGCCAGCAGCCAAGATCTCGCTAGCGGATCCTACAATGAGCAGTACTTC. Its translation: CASSQDLASGSYNEQYF.

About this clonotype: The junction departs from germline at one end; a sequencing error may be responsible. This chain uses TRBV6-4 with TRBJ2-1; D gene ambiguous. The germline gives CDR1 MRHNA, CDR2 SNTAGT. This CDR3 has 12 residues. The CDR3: CASSDSHNEQFF. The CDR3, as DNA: TGTGCCAGCAGTGACTCCCACAATGAGCAGTTCTTC.

DNA for the CDR3: TGTGCCAGAAGCTCAACGCCCGCAGGGAGCCGGAGCACAGATACGCAGTATTTT. It yields the protein CARSSTPAGSRSTDTQYF. The chain has TRBV5-3 and TRBJ2-3, with D perhaps matching TRBD1 or TRBD2 (5 bases each). Being an ORF, TRBV5-3 has a function that is uncertain. V dropped 3 bases and J dropped 0 bases, with 20 bases sitting between them. This CDR3 spans 18 amino acids.

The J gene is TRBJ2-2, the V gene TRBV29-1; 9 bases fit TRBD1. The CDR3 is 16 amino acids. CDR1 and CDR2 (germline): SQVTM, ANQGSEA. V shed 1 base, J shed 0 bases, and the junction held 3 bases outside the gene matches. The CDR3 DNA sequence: TGCAGCGTTGAAGCCCGGGACAGGGCGAACACCGGGGAGCTGTTTTTT. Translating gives CSVEARDRANTGELFF.

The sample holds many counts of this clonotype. The CDR3 sequence: CASSGASGSVYEQYF. CDR3 sequence (DNA): TGTGCCAGCAGTGGGGCTAGCGGGAGTGTCTACGAGCAGTACTTC. The gene calls are TRBV25-1 and TRBJ2-7, with TRBD2 identical over 10 bases. The CDR3 consists of 15 residues. CDR1 is MGHDK and CDR2 is SYGVNS in the germline V gene. The junction had 6 bases not matched to a gene; V was cut back by 4 bases and J by 3 bases.

CDR3 sequence: CASSQGSPASYEQYF. CDR3 DNA sequence: TGCGCCAGCAGCCAAGGTTCACCCGCCTCCTACGAGCAGTACTTC. The chain has TRBV4-1 and TRBJ2-7; D is unclear. CDR3 length equals 15 residues. Between the trimmed V and J ends, which lost 1 base and 0 bases, there was a span of 10 bases. CDR1 and CDR2 (germline): MGHRA, YSYEKL.

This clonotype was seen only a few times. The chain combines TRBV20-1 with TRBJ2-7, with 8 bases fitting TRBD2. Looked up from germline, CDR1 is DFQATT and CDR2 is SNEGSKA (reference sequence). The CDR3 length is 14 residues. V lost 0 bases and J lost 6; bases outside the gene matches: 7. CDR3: CSARDLAGVGEQYF. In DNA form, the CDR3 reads TGCAGTGCTAGAGATCTAGCGGGCGTCGGCGAGCAGTACTTC.